One sample yielded the 24 T cell receptor beta chains listed below, sequenced in a study of PD-1 blockade in classical Hodgkin lymphoma. Profiling relied on immunoSEQ multiplex PCR, and the TCRdb table lists in-frame clones only, not all of them. The sample has about 50,000 clones; 70% to 90% are singletons. Each and every patient relapsed after autologous stem cell transplantation, and patients got differing brentuximab vedotin exposure. The sample was peripheral blood mononuclear cells (PBMCs), taken before the second cycle of nivolumab. Source of these receptors: a human donor with classical Hodgkin lymphoma.

The chain couples TRBV7-8 to TRBJ1-5, with 9 bases that match TRBD1. Germline V gives CDR1 SGHVS, CDR2 FQNEAQ. The CDR3 length is 15 residues. After removal of 5 bases from V and 6 bases from J, the junction contained 8 bases not matched to a gene. This CDR3 is CASSPGTGYRQPQHF. The CDR3 coding sequence is TGTGCCAGCAGCCCAGGGACAGGGTATCGTCAGCCCCAGCATTTT.

The V and J genes are TRBV6-6 and TRBJ2-5; D perhaps matches TRBD1 (5 bases). CDR3 size: 15 residues. Germline V gene sequence: CDR1 MNHNY, CDR2 SVGAGI (reference sequence). With 2 bases removed from V and 5 bases from J, the gap between germline ends came to 15 bases. CDR3 nucleotides: TGTGCCAGCAGTTACGGTTCGCGCAGGGTGGAGACCCAGTACTTC. It encodes CASSYGSRRVETQYF.

V is TRBV5-6 and J is TRBJ2-3; D may match TRBD1 or TRBD2 (5 bases each). This CDR3 is 16 amino acids long. The germline V gene encodes CDR1 SGHDT and CDR2 YYEEEE. V lost 0 bases and J 1 base, leaving 12 bases between the germline ends. CDR3 region: CASSLGIGTRTDTQYF. In DNA, the CDR3 is TGTGCCAGCAGCTTGGGGATCGGGACCCGCACAGATACGCAGTATTTT. Filled out from reference TRBV5-6 and TRBJ2-3, the complete variable domain reads DAGVTQSPTHLIKTRGQQVTLRCSPKSGHDTVSWYQQALGQGPQFIFQYYEEEERQRGNFPDRFSGHQFPNYSSELNVNALLLGDSALYLCASSLGIGTRTDTQYFGPGTRLTVL.

CDR3 nucleotide sequence: TGTGCCACTCGGGAAGAGGGTAACTATGGCTACACCTTC. This codes for CATREEGNYGYTF. The V call is TRBV2, the J call TRBJ1-2; D uncertain. The V end was cut by 10 bases, the J end by 1 base, with 13 bases between. The CDR3 length is 13 residues. Germline values: CDR1 SNHLY, CDR2 FYNNEI.

The chain is built from TRBV5-1 and TRBJ2-3; TRBD2 agrees at 9 bases. The CDR3 is 15 amino acids. Trimming took 4 bases from V and 1 from J; bases not matched to a gene: 4. Germline loops: CDR1 SGHRS, CDR2 YFSETQ. CDR3 region: CASSPPSGGTDTQYF. The CDR3 nucleotides are TGCGCCAGCAGCCCGCCTAGCGGGGGCACAGATACGCAGTATTTT.

This clone was seen once. The rearrangement uses TRBV28 and TRBJ1-1; D gene unclear. V was cut by 5 bases and J by 5 bases, with 12 bases left in between. The CDR3 totals 13 residues. Germline V gives CDR1 MDHEN, CDR2 SYDVKM. The CDR3 reads CASSPPLGTEAFF. The DNA of the CDR3 is TGTGCCAGCAGTCCACCATTAGGGACTGAAGCTTTCTTT.

The J gene is TRBJ2-3, the V gene TRBV5-1; 9 bases match TRBD2. J was trimmed by 2 bases and V by 2 bases; bases with no gene match: 3. The CDR3 runs to 15 residues. CDR1 is SGHRS, CDR2 YFSETQ, per germline. The DNA for the CDR3 is TGCGCCAGCAGCTTTCTAGCGGGAAACACAGATACGCAGTATTTT. It is translated as CASSFLAGNTDTQYF. The full variable domain, in which reference TRBV5-1 and TRBJ2-3 provide the parts outside the CDR3, is KAGVTQTPRYLIKTRGQQVTLSCSPISGHRSVSWYQQTPGQGLQFLFEYFSETQRNKGNFPGRFSGRQFSNSRSEMNVSTLELGDSALYLCASSFLAGNTDTQYFGPGTRLTVL.

V gene TRBV5-1 combines with J gene TRBJ1-5, with D hard to call. CDR3 length: 15 residues. Germline V gene data show CDR1 as SGHRS and CDR2 as YFSETQ. Trimming removed 6 bases from V and 3 bases from J, with 16 bases in between. Here the CDR3 reads CASTLLPGNNQPQHF. CDR3 DNA sequence: TGCGCCAGCACCCTCCTCCCGGGTAACAATCAGCCCCAGCATTTT.

The chain couples TRBV5-1 to TRBJ2-2; 8 bases line up with TRBD1. J lost 4 bases, V lost 4 bases, and 12 bases had no gene match. CDR3 length: 17 amino acids. The germline V gene has CDR1 SGHRS and CDR2 YFSETQ. CDR3 in amino acids: CASSPTPQGASTGELFF. CDR3 in DNA: TGCGCCAGCAGCCCCACCCCGCAGGGGGCGTCCACCGGGGAGCTGTTTTTT. Full variable domain (rest looked up from reference TRBV5-1 and TRBJ2-2): KAGVTQTPRYLIKTRGQQVTLSCSPISGHRSVSWYQQTPGQGLQFLFEYFSETQRNKGNFPGRFSGRQFSNSRSEMNVSTLELGDSALYLCASSPTPQGASTGELFFGEGSRLTVL.

This chain joins TRBV18 and TRBJ1-3, with TRBD1 identical over 8 bases. With V trimmed by 9 bases and J by 0 bases, 7 bases remained unmatched. Germline V lookup: CDR1 KGHSH, CDR2 LQKENI. The CDR3 is made up of 15 amino acids. CDR3 region: CASLLGQGSGNTIYF. CDR3 bases: TGTGCCAGTCTACTTGGACAGGGCTCTGGAAACACCATATATTTT.

The chain uses TRBV6-5 and TRBJ1-1; no reliable D call. CDR1 and CDR2 (germline): MNHEY, SVGAGI. Trimming cost V 4 bases and J 1 base, with 4 bases left between them. The CDR3 sequence is 12 residues long. Here the CDR3 reads CASSFRNTEAFF. In DNA, the CDR3 is TGTGCCAGCAGTTTCAGGAACACTGAAGCTTTCTTT.

The sample holds one count of this clone. The chain joins TRBV2 to TRBJ2-3; 9 bases map to TRBD1. With 3 bases clipped from V and 6 bases from J, the junction kept 4 bases outside the gene matches. The CDR3 has 14 amino acids. In germline, CDR1 is SNHLY, CDR2 FYNNEI. This CDR3 reads CASSDPTGGDTQYF. The DNA of the CDR3 is TGTGCCAGCAGTGACCCCACAGGGGGCGATACGCAGTATTTT.

The rearrangement joins TRBV29-1 to TRBJ2-1; no definite D call. The CDR3 consists of 14 residues. CDR1 is SQVTM and CDR2 is ANQGSEA in the germline V gene. V lost 3 bases, J lost 2 bases, and 11 bases lay in between. CDR3 region: CSVEGQATYNEQFF. The CDR3 DNA is TGCAGCGTTGAGGGTCAGGCAACCTACAATGAGCAGTTCTTC.

The chain uses TRBV10-3 and TRBJ1-5, with no clear D. V lost 10 bases and J 7 bases, leaving 14 bases between the germline ends. Germline CDR1 is ENHRY and CDR2 is SYGVKD. The CDR3 loop spans 12 amino acids. The CDR3 nucleotides read TGTGCCACCTCCTTTATTGGACAGCCCCAGCATTTT. It codes for CATSFIGQPQHF.

The V gene is TRBV7-9, the J gene TRBJ1-4; unclear D gene. Germline CDR1 SEHNR, CDR2 FQNEAQ (reference sequence). The CDR3 has 17 residues. Trimming took 3 bases from V and 5 from J, leaving 19 bases between them. The CDR3 loop reads CASSFPWPPPGNEKLFF. Here the CDR3 DNA reads TGTGCCAGCAGCTTCCCTTGGCCTCCTCCCGGGAATGAAAAACTGTTTTTT.

This chain uses TRBV5-1 with TRBJ2-2; D is unclear. This CDR3 is 14 amino acids long. With 0 bases removed from V and 4 bases from J, the gap between germline ends came to 7 bases. Germline V lookup: CDR1 SGHRS, CDR2 YFSETQ. CDR3 nucleotide sequence: TGCGCCAGCAGCTTGGTGGGTGGCACCGGGGAGCTGTTTTTT. Protein sequence: CASSLVGGTGELFF.

The table lists this clone with a count of one. The chain links TRBV5-1 to TRBJ2-2; 7 bases match TRBD2. The CDR3 is made up of 15 amino acids. Germline CDR1 reads SGHRS; CDR2 reads YFSETQ. With V trimmed by 4 bases and J by 0 bases, 3 bases remained unmatched. CDR3 in DNA: TGCGCCAGCAGCGCCGCGGGGGCGAACACCGGGGAGCTGTTTTTT. It codes for CASSAAGANTGELFF.

V usage is TRBV19 and J usage is TRBJ1-1; D possibly corresponds to TRBD1 (5 bases). Germline V CDR1 and CDR2: LNHDA, SQIVND (reference sequence). The V gene lost 4 bases and the J gene lost 3 bases, with 15 bases spanning the gap. This CDR3 comprises 15 residues. The CDR3 sequence is CASSSQWRGDTEAFF. The DNA for the CDR3 is TGTGCCAGTAGTAGCCAATGGAGGGGTGACACTGAAGCTTTCTTT.

The rearrangement joins TRBV28 to TRBJ1-2; no firm D call. Trimming left V 5 bases short and J 2 bases short, with 6 bases between. The CDR3 sequence is 12 residues long. The germline CDR1 and CDR2 sequences are MDHEN and SYDVKM. CDR3 in amino acids: CASSSGNYGYTF. The CDR3 bases are TGTGCCAGCAGTAGTGGAAACTATGGCTACACCTTC.

The chain joins TRBV15 to TRBJ1-2; 8 bases match TRBD1. CDR1 is LNHNV, CDR2 YYDKDF, per germline (reference sequence). Germline trimming cut 5 bases from V and 9 bases from J; bases unmatched to any gene: 14. The CDR3 runs to 15 residues. The CDR3 is CATSLYAGQGQSYTF. Written as DNA, the CDR3 is TGTGCCACCAGCCTTTACGCAGGACAGGGTCAAAGCTACACCTTC.

This chain connects TRBV11-3 to TRBJ2-4, with 9 bases identical to TRBD1. The CDR3 spans 18 residues. Trimming took 4 bases from V and 4 from J; bases not matched to a gene: 14. The V gene's germline CDR1 is SGHNT and CDR2 YENEEA. The CDR3 spells CASSSGGTGGLAKNIQYF. The CDR3 DNA reads as TGTGCCAGCAGCTCGGGGGGTACAGGGGGCCTCGCTAAAAACATTCAGTACTTC. The whole variable domain, filled in from reference TRBV11-3 and TRBJ2-4, reads EAGVVQSPRYKIIEKKQPVAFWCNPISGHNTLYWYLQNLGQGPELLIRYENEEAVDDSQLPKDRFSAERLKGVDSTLKIQPAELGDSAVYLCASSSGGTGGLAKNIQYFGAGTRLSVL.

The chain combines TRBV5-4 with TRBJ1-5; D perhaps matches TRBD1 (6 bases). Germline V gene data show CDR1 as SGHNT and CDR2 as YYREEE (reference sequence). The length of the CDR3 is 15 residues. Trimming shortened V by 0 bases and J by 7 bases, and 14 bases separated the two germline ends. The CDR3 is CASSLDREVGQPQHF. The CDR3, as DNA: TGTGCCAGCAGCTTGGACAGGGAGGTGGGCCAGCCCCAGCATTTT.

J is TRBJ1-1 and V is TRBV5-1; D unclear. Germline CDR1 is SGHRS and CDR2 is YFSETQ. The CDR3 covers 14 residues. V lost 5 bases and J 0 bases, leaving 11 bases between the germline ends. CDR3 sequence: CASSGSAMNTEAFF. CDR3 nucleotide sequence: TGCGCCAGCAGTGGTTCCGCTATGAACACTGAAGCTTTCTTT. The variable domain in full, with the rest retrieved from reference TRBV5-1 and TRBJ1-1, is KAGVTQTPRYLIKTRGQQVTLSCSPISGHRSVSWYQQTPGQGLQFLFEYFSETQRNKGNFPGRFSGRQFSNSRSEMNVSTLELGDSALYLCASSGSAMNTEAFFGQGTRLTVV.

This clone was detected once. This chain connects TRBV9 to TRBJ1-2; D is unresolved. Germline CDR1 SGDLS, CDR2 YYNGEE. V lost 4 bases and J lost 8, with 15 bases in between. The CDR3 loop spans 13 amino acids. This CDR3 is CASSTTVSTGYTF. CDR3 sequence (DNA): TGTGCCAGCAGCACAACAGTATCCACCGGCTACACCTTC.